These T cell receptor beta chains were read from a single sample in a study of cytomegalovirus exposure and HLA in healthy donors. Using immunoSEQ multiplex PCR, the repertoire was profiled, and TCRdb retains in-frame clones only, with some absent. The repertoire includes under 200,000 clones, roughly 85% of them detected once, and 8.5% sits in the top ten. Sequenced material: PBMCs. The receptors were gathered from a male donor in good health and CMV-seropositive. CDR3s include the opening cysteine and the closing phenylalanine or tryptophan. The order of the fields is clone size, V gene, J gene, D gene, CDR3 DNA, CDR3 protein. D genes are given only for firm matches. Some rows mark clone size as missing; the rest say once, few, many or name a class of expanded clone.

size: NA; V: TRBV4-1; J: TRBJ1-3; D: NA; DNA: TGCGCCAGCAGCCAAGGGGGAGGGTTCTCTGGAAACACCATATATTTT; CDR3: CASSQGGGFSGNTIYF
size: NA; V: TRBV7-2; J: TRBJ2-7; D: TRBD2; DNA: TGTGCCAGCAGGACGGGACTAGCGGGAGGGAAAGGGGAGCAGTACTTC; CDR3: CASRTGLAGGKGEQYF
size: NA; V: TRBV5-4; J: TRBJ2-3; D: TRBD1; DNA: TGTGCCAGCAGCTTGAGGACAGGGGGCCTAGATACGCAGTATTTT; CDR3: CASSLRTGGLDTQYF
size: NA; V: TRBV6-5; J: TRBJ2-7; D: NA; DNA: TGTGCCAGCAGTTACTCGGACATCCTATACTTC; CDR3: CASSYSDILYF
size: NA; V: TRBV27; J: TRBJ2-5; D: TRBD1; DNA: TGTGCCAGCAGCTCTGGACAGGGGGAACAAGAGACCCAGTACTTC; CDR3: CASSSGQGEQETQYF
size: NA; V: TRBV30; J: TRBJ1-1; D: TRBD1; DNA: TGTGCCTGGAAAGGGGGCCTGAACACTGAAGCTTTCTTT; CDR3: CAWKGGLNTEAFF
size: NA; V: TRBV7-9; J: TRBJ2-5; D: TRBD2; DNA: TGTGCCAGCAGCCCGGGACTAGCGGAAGTCCAAGAGACCCAGTACTTC; CDR3: CASSPGLAEVQETQYF
size: once; V: TRBV14; J: TRBJ2-7; D: TRBD1; DNA: TGTGCCAGCAGCCTACACAGGGGCATCTCCTACGAGCAGTACTTC; CDR3: CASSLHRGISYEQYF
size: NA; V: TRBV11-2; J: TRBJ2-5; D: NA; DNA: TGTGCCAGCAGCTTACAGGGGCCACAAGAGACCCAGTACTTC; CDR3: CASSLQGPQETQYF
size: once; V: TRBV6-5; J: TRBJ2-1; D: TRBD2; DNA: TGTGCCAGCAGGCGGGGGACTAGTTTCGACAATGAGCAGTTCTTC; CDR3: CASRRGTSFDNEQFF
size: few; V: TRBV5-4; J: TRBJ2-3; D: NA; DNA: TGTGCCAGCAGCTTCTTCGACACGGATACGCAGTATTTT; CDR3: CASSFFDTDTQYF
size: NA; V: TRBV9; J: TRBJ2-3; D: TRBD2; DNA: TGTGCCAGCAGCGTCCCGGGAGGCGATACGCAGTATTTT; CDR3: CASSVPGGDTQYF
size: NA; V: TRBV7-9; J: TRBJ2-7; D: TRBD2; DNA: TGTGCCAGCAGCAATAGCGGGAGTCCCTACGAGCAGTACTTC; CDR3: CASSNSGSPYEQYF
size: few; V: TRBV2; J: TRBJ1-1; D: NA; DNA: TGTGCCAGCAGTGAAAGGGGCCAGAGTAGAACTGAAGCTTTCTTT; CDR3: CASSERGQSRTEAFF
size: once; V: TRBV9; J: TRBJ2-2; D: NA; DNA: TGTGCCAGCAGCGTGGAAGGGGTCGACACCGGGGAGCTGTTTTTT; CDR3: CASSVEGVDTGELFF
size: NA; V: TRBV7-2; J: TRBJ2-2; D: NA; DNA: TGTGCCAGCAGCTCTCCGAACACCGGGGAGCTGTTTTTT; CDR3: CASSSPNTGELFF
size: NA; V: TRBV6-5; J: TRBJ2-5; D: TRBD1; DNA: TGTGCCAGCAGTCCCCAACGTGGACAGGGAAAGACCCAGTACTTC; CDR3: CASSPQRGQGKTQYF
size: NA; V: TRBV27; J: TRBJ1-1; D: NA; DNA: TGTGCCAGCAGTCCTAAAATACGGACATTTCGCGCTGAAGCTTTCTTT; CDR3: CASSPKIRTFRAEAFF
size: NA; V: TRBV18; J: TRBJ2-7; D: TRBD1; DNA: TGTGCCAGCTCGCCGGACAGGAATTCCTACGAGCAGTACTTC; CDR3: CASSPDRNSYEQYF
size: NA; V: TRBV5-1; J: TRBJ2-2; D: TRBD1; DNA: TGCGCCAGCAGCCCACAGGGGGCCTACACCGGGGAGCTGTTTTTT; CDR3: CASSPQGAYTGELFF
size: NA; V: TRBV29-1; J: TRBJ2-3; D: TRBD2; DNA: TGCAGCGTTGAAGGAATAATTAGCGGGAGGGCAACAGATACGCAGTATTTT; CDR3: CSVEGIISGRATDTQYF
size: NA; V: TRBV28; J: TRBJ1-1; D: TRBD1; DNA: TGTGCCAGCAGCAGTGGACAGGGGACGGGTGAAGCTTTCTTT; CDR3: CASSSGQGTGEAFF
size: NA; V: TRBV7-2; J: TRBJ1-1; D: NA; DNA: TGTGCCAGCAGCTCCCTAATGACAGGGAACACTGAAGCTTTCTTT; CDR3: CASSSLMTGNTEAFF
size: NA; V: TRBV5-8; J: TRBJ2-1; D: NA; DNA: TGTGCCAGCAGTTTAGCGGATGTATACAATGAGCAGTTCTTC; CDR3: CASSLADVYNEQFF
size: NA; V: TRBV10-3; J: TRBJ2-7; D: TRBD1; DNA: TGTGCCATCAGTGAAGGGGGCTTCTACGAGCAGTACTTC; CDR3: CAISEGGFYEQYF
size: NA; V: TRBV5-4; J: TRBJ2-7; D: NA; DNA: TGTGCCAGCAGCTTGGACCCCGGGTACGAGCAGTACTTC; CDR3: CASSLDPGYEQYF
size: NA; V: TRBV27; J: TRBJ2-2; D: TRBD2; DNA: TGTGCCAGCAGCCTCGCCGGGGGGAACGGGGAGCTGTTTTTT; CDR3: CASSLAGGNGELFF
size: NA; V: TRBV30; J: TRBJ2-2; D: TRBD1; DNA: TGTGCCTGGAGTGTAAGGGGGCCCGGCACCGGGGAGCTGTTTTTT; CDR3: CAWSVRGPGTGELFF